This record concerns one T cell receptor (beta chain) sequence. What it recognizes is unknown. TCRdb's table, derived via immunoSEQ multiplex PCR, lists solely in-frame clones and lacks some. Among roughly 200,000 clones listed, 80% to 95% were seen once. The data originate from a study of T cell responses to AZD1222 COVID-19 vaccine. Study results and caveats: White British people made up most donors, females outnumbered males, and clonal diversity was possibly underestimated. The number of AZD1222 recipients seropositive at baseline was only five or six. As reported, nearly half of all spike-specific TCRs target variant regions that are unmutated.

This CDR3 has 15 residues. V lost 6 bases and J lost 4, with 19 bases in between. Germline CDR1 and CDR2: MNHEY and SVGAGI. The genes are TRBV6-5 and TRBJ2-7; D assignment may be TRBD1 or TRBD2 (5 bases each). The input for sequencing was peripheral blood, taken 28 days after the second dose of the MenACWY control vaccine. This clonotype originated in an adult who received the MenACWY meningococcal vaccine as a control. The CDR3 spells CASRSSVGTAYEQYF. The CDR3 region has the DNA TGTGCCAGCAGATCCTCCGTCGGGACGGCGTACGAGCAGTACTTC.